These 24 T cell receptor beta chains were sequenced from one sample in a study of cytomegalovirus exposure and HLA in healthy donors. This table comes from immunoSEQ multiplex PCR, and its TCRdb copy is limited to in-frame clones, with some not included. The top ten clones hold around 1.1% of a sample with 95,000 to 150,000 clones, roughly 89% of them seen once. Specimen: PBMCs. The receptors were gathered from a young woman in good health and CMV-seronegative.

The V and J genes are TRBV6-1 and TRBJ2-4; TRBD2 might be the D (6 bases). The CDR3 loop spans 18 amino acids. Germline V gene lookup returns CDR1 MNHNS and CDR2 SASEGT. V lost 0 bases and J lost 2, with 17 bases in between. The CDR3 spells CASSEALRGSVSKNIQYF. DNA of the CDR3: TGTGCCAGCAGTGAAGCGCTTCGGGGGTCGGTGTCCAAAAACATTCAGTACTTC.

The V call is TRBV27, the J call TRBJ2-1, with D perhaps TRBD1 (6 bases). CDR1 and CDR2 (germline): MNHEY, SMNVEV (reference sequence). The CDR3 covers 14 residues. Trimming removed 4 bases at V and 4 bases at J, with 11 bases between. CDR3 nucleotide sequence: TGTGCCAGCAGTTATCAACAGGGTTACAATGAGCAGTTCTTC. It specifies CASSYQQGYNEQFF.

The chain links TRBV6-5 to TRBJ1-1; D not resolved. Germline V gene lookup returns CDR1 MNHEY and CDR2 SVGAGI. The CDR3 length is 15 residues. Trimming shortened V by 0 bases and J by 2 bases, and 10 bases separated the two germline ends. CDR3 DNA: TGTGCCAGCAGTTACTCGAAAGCGGTTAACACTGAAGCTTTCTTT. It specifies CASSYSKAVNTEAFF.

The chain joins TRBV12-2 to TRBJ2-1; the table gives TRBD2 as D, unverified against the DNA. TRBV12-2 represents a pseudogene. The CDR3 totals 15 residues. The CDR3 is CASRLELAGSYEQFF. As DNA, the CDR3 is TGTGCAAGTCGCTTAGAGCTAGCGGGAAGTTATGAGCAGTTCTTC.

The rearrangement joins TRBV10-1 to TRBJ2-3; D is possibly TRBD2 (6 bases). V lost 1 base, J lost 5 bases, and 16 bases lay in between. The CDR3 consists of 16 residues. The germline CDR1 and CDR2 sequences are WNHNN and SYGVQD (reference sequence). The DNA for the CDR3 is TGCGCCAGCAGTGAGTACAGTTTAGGGGAGGAAGATACGCAGTATTTT. Translation: CASSEYSLGEEDTQYF.

The chain links TRBV28 to TRBJ2-2; D call uncertain. There are 13 residues in the CDR3. Germline V gene sequence: CDR1 MDHEN, CDR2 SYDVKM. The germline V and J ends were trimmed by 2 bases and 6 bases, with 7 bases remaining between them. The CDR3 is CASSLPRSGELFF. DNA of the CDR3: TGTGCCAGCAGTTTACCCAGGTCCGGGGAGCTGTTTTTT.

This clone was observed a single time. V and J are TRBV28 and TRBJ2-5; D remains unclear. The CDR3 spans 14 residues. Germline CDR1 and CDR2: MDHEN and SYDVKM. The germline V and J ends were trimmed by 3 bases and 1 base, with 9 bases remaining between them. CDR3 bases: TGTGCCAGCAGTTTTGCTGAGATCCAAGAGACCCAGTACTTC. This sequence encodes CASSFAEIQETQYF.

V and J are TRBV2 and TRBJ2-1; maybe TRBD1 (7 bases). The germline V gene encodes CDR1 SNHLY and CDR2 FYNNEI. This CDR3 has 13 amino acids. V shed 8 bases and J shed 4 bases, with 12 bases lying between them. The CDR3 DNA reads as TGTGCCAGCGGAGGGGGACAGTACAATGAGCAGTTCTTC. This codes for CASGGGQYNEQFF.

V is TRBV28 and J is TRBJ1-6; D is possibly TRBD1 (6 bases). Trimming cost V 4 bases and J 6 bases, with 13 bases left between them. Germline CDR1 MDHEN, CDR2 SYDVKM. The CDR3 length is 15 residues. The CDR3 nucleotides are TGTGCCAGCAGTTCGCGGACAGCTATTAATTCACCCCTCCACTTT. Its protein product is CASSSRTAINSPLHF.

This chain joins TRBV5-1 and TRBJ2-5; D call uncertain. V dropped 0 bases and J dropped 4 bases, with 16 bases sitting between them. Germline V gene lookup returns CDR1 SGHRS and CDR2 YFSETQ. The CDR3 is 16 amino acids. CDR3 residues: CASSLARNSPGETQYF. The CDR3, as DNA: TGCGCCAGCAGCTTGGCAAGGAACAGCCCTGGAGAGACCCAGTACTTC. The whole variable domain, filled in from reference TRBV5-1 and TRBJ2-5, reads KAGVTQTPRYLIKTRGQQVTLSCSPISGHRSVSWYQQTPGQGLQFLFEYFSETQRNKGNFPGRFSGRQFSNSRSEMNVSTLELGDSALYLCASSLARNSPGETQYFGPGTRLLVL.

The rearrangement links TRBV7-2 to TRBJ2-7, with 10 bases fitting TRBD2. The junction had 3 bases not matched to a gene; V was cut back by 4 bases and J by 0 bases. The CDR3 is 15 amino acids. Germline V gene data show CDR1 as SGHTA and CDR2 as FQGNSA. In DNA form, the CDR3 reads TGTGCCAGCAGCTATAGCGGGGGGAGCTCCTACGAGCAGTACTTC. Translation gives CASSYSGGSSYEQYF.

CDR3 in DNA: TGTGCCTGGGGCGACGGGGCCTACGAGCAGTACTTC. Translation gives CAWGDGAYEQYF. The chain employs TRBV30 and TRBJ2-7; TRBD2 is a possible D gene (5 bases). This CDR3 is built from 12 residues. The germline V and J ends were trimmed by 5 bases and 2 bases, with 10 bases remaining between them. Germline values: CDR1 GTSNPN, CDR2 SVGIG (reference sequence). The full variable domain, in which reference TRBV30 and TRBJ2-7 provide the parts outside the CDR3, is SQTIHQWPATLVQPVGSPLSLECTVEGTSNPNLYWYRQAAGRGLQLLFYSVGIGQISSEVPQNLSASRPQDRQFILSSKKLLLSDSGFYLCAWGDGAYEQYFGPGTRLTVT.

V is TRBV4-3 and J is TRBJ2-7; no reliable D call. Germline V gene lookup returns CDR1 LGHNA and CDR2 YSLEER. This CDR3 spans 14 amino acids. Trimming pared 0 bases from V and 2 bases from J, leaving 8 bases between. DNA for the CDR3: TGCGCCAGCAGCCAAGATAAGGAGCCCTACGAGCAGTACTTC. As protein: CASSQDKEPYEQYF.

The V gene is TRBV7-8, the J gene TRBJ2-3; D gene unclear. V was cut by 6 bases and J by 6 bases, with 10 bases left in between. In germline, CDR1 is SGHVS, CDR2 FQNEAQ. The CDR3 has 12 residues. As DNA, the CDR3 is TGTGCCAGCAGTGGGCCCAAGGATACGCAGTATTTT. Its protein product is CASSGPKDTQYF.

This clone was found a few times. This chain links TRBV6-6 with TRBJ2-2; weak D call: TRBD1 (6 bases). With 5 bases removed from V and 1 base from J, the gap between germline ends came to 8 bases. Germline V gene data show CDR1 as MNHNY and CDR2 as SVGAGI (reference sequence). CDR3 length: 14 amino acids. CDR3 in DNA: TGTGCCAGCAGTGTGGGACAGAACACCGGGGAGCTGTTTTTT. This sequence encodes CASSVGQNTGELFF.

This rearrangement joins TRBV19 to TRBJ1-1; possible D gene TRBD1, 6 bases. The CDR3 spans 14 residues. With 5 bases removed from V and 7 bases from J, the gap between germline ends came to 17 bases. Germline V gene lookup returns CDR1 LNHDA and CDR2 SQIVND (reference sequence). The CDR3: CASSLAGAGFEAFF. The CDR3 DNA sequence: TGTGCCAGTAGTTTGGCGGGGGCTGGGTTTGAAGCTTTCTTT.

CDR3 DNA sequence: TGTGCCAGCAGCGTAGATCCCAGGTTGAACACCGGGGAGCTGTTTTTT. Translating gives CASSVDPRLNTGELFF. The chain couples TRBV9 to TRBJ2-2, with no clear D. This CDR3 has 16 amino acids. The germline V and J ends were trimmed by 0 bases and 1 base, with 10 bases remaining between them. Germline values: CDR1 SGDLS, CDR2 YYNGEE. Complete variable domain (other parts from reference TRBV9 and TRBJ2-2): DSGVTQTPKHLITATGQRVTLRCSPRSGDLSVYWYQQSLDQGLQFLIQYYNGEERAKGNILERFSAQQFPDLHSELNLSSLELGDSALYFCASSVDPRLNTGELFFGEGSRLTVL.

This clone has just one count. The chain is built from TRBV21-1 and TRBJ2-6; the table gives TRBD2 as D, unverified against the DNA. TRBV21-1 is flagged as a pseudogene. The CDR3 is made up of 16 amino acids. CDR3: CASSKNGREGANVLTF. In nucleotides, the CDR3 is TGTGCCAGCAGCAAAAATGGGAGGGAAGGAGCCAACGTCCTGACTTTC.

This chain connects TRBV2 to TRBJ1-1; D is undetermined. The CDR3 is made up of 13 amino acids. Germline V gives CDR1 SNHLY, CDR2 FYNNEI. V was shortened by 6 bases and J by 1 base, with 9 bases between the two germline ends. The CDR3 loop is CASRKRQNTEAFF. The CDR3, as DNA: TGTGCCAGCAGAAAAAGACAGAACACTGAAGCTTTCTTT.

The V gene is TRBV4-2, the J gene TRBJ1-1; TRBD1 agrees at 7 bases. With V trimmed by 4 bases and J by 5 bases, 7 bases remained unmatched. Germline loops: CDR1 LGHNA, CDR2 YNFKEQ. The length of the CDR3 is 14 residues. The CDR3 coding sequence is TGTGCCAGCAGCCCGGAGGGACAGAAGACTGAAGCTTTCTTT. Its protein product is CASSPEGQKTEAFF.

This clone was seen a few times. The rearrangement joins TRBV7-2 to TRBJ1-2; D is unclear. Germline-derived CDR1 and CDR2 are SGHTA and FQGNSA. The V and J ends lost 5 bases and 4 bases respectively, with 14 bases between them. The CDR3 totals 14 residues. CDR3 DNA sequence: TGTGCCAGCAGCCCCCCGACACCAAGCTATGGCTACACCTTC. It encodes CASSPPTPSYGYTF.

J is TRBJ2-1 and V is TRBV6-6; the D gene is possibly TRBD2 (5 bases). V was cut by 5 bases and J by 7 bases, with 18 bases left in between. The CDR3 has 15 amino acids. CDR1 and CDR2 from the germline V gene are MNHNY and SVGAGI (reference sequence). CDR3 protein: CASSPLEQPKNEQFF. Here the CDR3 DNA reads TGTGCCAGCAGTCCACTAGAGCAGCCCAAGAATGAGCAGTTCTTC.

The chain recombines TRBV27 with TRBJ1-5; 7 bases match TRBD1. V lost 5 bases and J lost 1; bases outside the gene matches: 5. The germline CDR1 and CDR2 sequences are MNHEY and SMNVEV (reference sequence). The CDR3 contains 15 residues. DNA for the CDR3: TGTGCCAGCAGTACCGGGACAGCAAGCAATCAGCCCCAGCATTTT. Encoded protein: CASSTGTASNQPQHF.

The rearrangement uses TRBV7-9 and TRBJ1-1; 9 bases fit TRBD1. The CDR3 covers 19 residues. CDR1 is SEHNR and CDR2 is FQNEAQ in the germline V gene (reference sequence). V lost 5 bases, J lost 4 bases, and 20 bases stayed unmatched. CDR3 coding DNA: TGTGCCAGCAGCCCCCGATTGGGACAGGGTTTTCGTAGGGTCACTGAAGCTTTCTTT. Its translation is CASSPRLGQGFRRVTEAFF.